A single sample is the source of the 7 T cell receptor beta chains below, sequenced in a study of T cell repertoires in cytomegalovirus infection (dated by TCRdb to between 2019 and 2020). Sequencing used an Illumina HiSeq 1500. TCRdb reworked the public reads: Q25 trimming with fastp, MiXCR clone assembly, productive beta chains retained. CDR3 protein duplicates are merged, each entry listing the most common genes and DNA. Present in this sample are approximately 500,000 distinct CDR3 sequences, approximately 16% of which were seen just once. The ten largest clones capture roughly a quarter of the sample. The sample consisted of CD8+ T cells from PBMCs. These receptors all stem from a human donor in good health (CMV status not recorded). Some clones in this sample may be carry-over from other donors' samples.

This chain uses TRBV6-5 with TRBJ1-4; D not resolved. The germline CDR1 and CDR2 sequences are MNHEY and SVGAGI. V lost 0 bases and J 2 bases, leaving 16 bases between the germline ends. The length of the CDR3 is 18 residues. The CDR3 spells CASSYSYRVGGTNEKLFF. The DNA for the CDR3 is TGTGCCAGCAGTTACTCGTATCGCGTTGGAGGGACTAATGAAAAACTGTTTTTT.

This chain joins TRBV12-3 or TRBV12-4 and TRBJ2-2; 12 bases are shared with TRBD2. V lost 1 base and J lost 7; bases outside the gene matches: 4. The CDR3 is 16 residues long. The CDR3 region is CASSLVTSGRDGELFF. In nucleotides, the CDR3 is TGTGCCAGCAGTTTAGTGACTAGCGGGAGAGACGGGGAGCTGTTTTTT.

This clonotype was found many times. J is TRBJ1-6 and V is TRBV6-5; the match to TRBD1 covers 7 bases. CDR1 MNHEY and CDR2 SVGAGI come from the germline V gene. Trimming cost V 4 bases and J 0 bases; bases outside gene matches: 6. This CDR3 region has 17 residues. The CDR3 spells CASSFNRGVSYNSPLHF. The CDR3 region has the DNA TGTGCCAGCAGTTTCAACAGGGGCGTCTCCTATAATTCACCCCTCCACTTT.

This sequence joins TRBV7-9 and TRBJ2-7, with D tentatively TRBD2 (6 bases). V was shortened by 4 bases and J by 3 bases, with 16 bases between the two germline ends. In germline, CDR1 is SEHNR, CDR2 FQNEAQ (reference sequence). This CDR3 is built from 15 residues. The CDR3 region has the DNA TGTGCCAGCAGCTCCACTGGGGGGAAGGACTACGAGCAGTACTTC. The encoded protein is CASSSTGGKDYEQYF. Supplemented by reference TRBV7-9 and TRBJ2-7, the full variable domain reads DTGVSQNPRHKITKRGQNVTFRCDPISEHNRLYWYRQTLGQGPEFLTYFQNEAQLEKSRLLSDRFSAERPKGSFSTLEIQRTEQGDSAMYLCASSSTGGKDYEQYFGPGTRLTVT.

This clonotype was observed many times. This chain connects TRBV7-6 to TRBJ1-5, with D uncertain. The length of the CDR3 is 17 residues. V was clipped by 0 bases and J by 2 bases, with 14 bases between them. CDR1 is SGHVS, CDR2 FNYEAQ, per germline. CDR3 amino acids: CASSLAEGGSGNQPQHF. In DNA form, the CDR3 reads TGTGCCAGCAGCTTAGCCGAGGGTGGATCGGGCAATCAGCCCCAGCATTTT.

At least ten counts were recorded for this clonotype. The chain is built from TRBV7-3 and TRBJ2-1; D ambiguous. Germline CDR1 and CDR2: SGHTA and FQGTGA. The germline V and J ends were trimmed by 2 bases and 5 bases, with 7 bases remaining between them. This CDR3 comprises 13 residues. CDR3 bases: TGTGCCAGCAGCTTAGGATCTAACAATGAGCAGTTCTTC. Its protein is CASSLGSNNEQFF.

This clonotype was recorded many times. The chain joins TRBV7-6 to TRBJ2-1; TRBD2 aligns across 14 bases. The CDR3 length is 15 residues. With 4 bases clipped from V and 16 bases from J, the junction kept 12 bases outside the gene matches. CDR1 is SGHVS, CDR2 FNYEAQ, per germline. CDR3 in amino acids: CASSSPGTSGSVEFF. The CDR3 nucleotides are TGTGCCAGCAGCTCCCCCGGGACTAGCGGGAGTGTCGAATTCTTC.